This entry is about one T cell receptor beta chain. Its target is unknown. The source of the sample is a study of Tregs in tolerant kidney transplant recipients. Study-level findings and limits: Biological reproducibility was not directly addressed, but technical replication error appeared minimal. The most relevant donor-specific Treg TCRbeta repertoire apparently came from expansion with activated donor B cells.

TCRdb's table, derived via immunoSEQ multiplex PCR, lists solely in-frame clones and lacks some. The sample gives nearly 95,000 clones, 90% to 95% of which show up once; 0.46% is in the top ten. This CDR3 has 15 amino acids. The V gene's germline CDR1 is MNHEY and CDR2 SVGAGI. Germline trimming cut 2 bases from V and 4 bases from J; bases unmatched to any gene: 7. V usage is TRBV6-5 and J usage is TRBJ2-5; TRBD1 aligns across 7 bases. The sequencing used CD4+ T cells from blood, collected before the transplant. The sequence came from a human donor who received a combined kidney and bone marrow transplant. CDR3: CASSYRQGVGETQYF. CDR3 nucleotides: TGTGCCAGCAGTTACCGACAGGGTGTTGGAGAGACCCAGTACTTC.